Shown below are 21 T cell receptor delta chains from a single sample sequenced in a study of gamma-delta T cells after stem cell transplantation. TCRdb repeated clone calling on the RT-PCR reads with CATT. Of approximately 2,500 delta-chain clones in the sample, around 8% were seen once. Sequenced input: gamma-delta T cells. These receptors were obtained from a human donor. It is not recorded whose cells these are; they may come from a transplant donor.

This clone was observed a handful of times. It differs at one base from a far larger clone, so likely a read error. The rearrangement links TRDV2 to TRDJ1, with TRDD3 matching 12 bases. CDR1 is GEAIGNYY and CDR2 is EKD in the germline V gene. V was pared by 3 bases and J by 4 bases, with 11 bases of the junction left unmatched. This CDR3 has 17 residues. Here the CDR3 reads CACDPLLGDTVGDKLIF. The CDR3 DNA reads TGTGCCTGTGACCCCTTACTGGGGGATACAGTGGGCGATAAACTCATCTTT.

To note about this clone: A read error likely explains this, since a far larger clone differs by one base. The rearrangement joins TRDV2 to TRDJ1, with 8 positions matching TRDD3. The CDR3 sequence is 17 residues long. The germline gives CDR1 GEAIGNYY, CDR2 EKD. The V and J ends lost 0 bases and 8 bases, in that order; junction bases with no gene match: 16. Written as DNA, the CDR3 is TGTGCCTGTGACACCGTAGATGGGGAAGAGGGGATACCAAAACTCATCTTT. Translated, it gives CACDTVDGEEGIPKLIF.

The table lists this clone with a few counts. With only one base between it and a far larger clone, this is likely a read error. In the same sample, other DNA sequences code for this CDR3. For the CDR3, the DNA is TGTGCCTGTGATACGGTACTGGGGGATACCAAGCTACTGTACACCGATAAACTCATCTTT. Translated, it gives CACDTVLGDTKLLYTDKLIF. This sequence joins TRDV2 and TRDJ1, with 12 bases lining up with TRDD3. The length of the CDR3 is 20 residues. Germline loops: CDR1 GEAIGNYY, CDR2 EKD. V dropped 4 bases and J dropped 0; count of bases not matched to a gene: 17.

This clone was counted only a few times. A far bigger clonotype differs at one base, so this is likely a read error. The CDR3 loop is CARDTVGGEEGIPKLIF. The CDR3 DNA is TGTGCCCGTGACACCGTAGGTGGGGAAGAGGGGATACCAAAACTCATCTTT. The rearrangement uses TRDV2 and TRDJ1; TRDD3 aligns across 8 bases. This CDR3 contains 17 residues. CDR1 GEAIGNYY and CDR2 EKD come from the germline V gene.

This clone appeared a few times. The TCRdb record carries a much larger clone's protein, which differs from this DNA's translation at residue 8; a read error is the likely cause, and the protein listed here is the DNA translation. The J gene is TRDJ1, the V gene TRDV2, with a weak D call TRDD3 (6 bases). CDR1 and CDR2 (germline): GEAIGNYY, EKD. V shed 0 bases and J shed 1 base, with 23 bases lying between them. The CDR3 contains 19 residues. The CDR3 nucleotides are TGTGCCTGTGACACCGTGGGGGCTACGCGGGGTGGGACCACCGATAAACTCATCTTT. Its protein is CACDTVGATRGGTTDKLIF.

By its share, this clone is medium-sized (0.01 to 0.1%). The chain is built from TRDV2 and TRDJ1; D remains ambiguous. V shed 0 bases and J shed 0 bases, with 10 bases lying between them. Germline CDR1 is GEAIGNYY and CDR2 is EKD. The CDR3 consists of 15 residues. The DNA for the CDR3 is TGTGCCTGTGACACCGTTAGTAGTTACACCGATAAACTCATCTTT. It codes for CACDTVSSYTDKLIF.

This clone was found a few times. A read error likely explains why the TCRdb protein, taken from a much larger clone, differs from this DNA's translation at residue 10; the protein shown is translated from the DNA. This sequence joins TRDV2 and TRDJ1; 10 nucleotides line up with TRDD3. The junction had 14 bases not matched to a gene; V was cut back by 2 bases and J by 0 bases. Germline CDR1 GEAIGNYY, CDR2 EKD. The CDR3 has 19 amino acids. The CDR3: CACDKLLGDGVDDTDKLIF. CDR3 DNA sequence: TGTGCCTGTGACAAATTACTGGGGGATGGAGTTGACGACACCGATAAACTCATCTTT.

By proportion, this clone is medium-sized (0.01 to 0.1%). V and J are TRDV2 and TRDJ3, with TRDD3 matching over 12 bases. J was trimmed by 0 bases and V by 0 bases; bases with no gene match: 8. There are 21 residues in the CDR3. From germline, CDR1 is GEAIGNYY and CDR2 EKD. The CDR3 here is CACDTATGGYKSSWDTRQMFF. CDR3 DNA: TGTGCCTGTGACACCGCGACTGGGGGATACAAAAGCTCCTGGGACACCCGACAGATGTTTTTC.

About this clone itself: This may come from a read error, since a much larger clone is one base off. Other DNA sequences in this specimen translate into the identical CDR3. This rearrangement joins TRDV2 to TRDJ1; D is perhaps TRDD3 (5 bases). Germline V CDR1 and CDR2: GEAIGNYY, EKD. The V and J ends lost 2 bases and 3 bases respectively, with 12 bases between them. The CDR3 has 14 amino acids. This chain's CDR3 is CACDILGDSDKLIF. The CDR3 bases are TGTGCCTGTGACATTCTAGGGGACTCCGATAAACTCATCTTT.

With respect to this clone: The junction differs from germline at one of its ends, possibly a read error. The chain is built from TRDV2 and TRDJ3; 10 nucleotides agree with TRDD3. Germline V gene sequence: CDR1 GEAIGNYY, CDR2 EKD. CDR3 length equals 20 residues. CDR3 nucleotides: TGTGCCTGTGACAGTTCCTGGGGGGATACGAGGCCCTGTGACACCCGACCGATGTTTTTC. This translates into CACDSSWGDTRPCDTRPMFF.

This clone turned up a few times. The rearrangement joins TRDV2 to TRDJ3, with 13 positions matching TRDD3. CDR3 length equals 20 residues. Germline V gene lookup returns CDR1 GEAIGNYY and CDR2 EKD. V lost 3 bases and J lost 0; bases outside the gene matches: 7. CDR3 coding DNA: TGTGCCTGTGACCCCACTGGGGGATACGGTAGCTCCTGGGACACCCGACAGATGTTTTTC. Amino acids: CACDPTGGYGSSWDTRQMFF.

Within the sample, this clone is medium-sized. The V and J genes are TRDV2 and TRDJ1; no definite D call. Per the germline V gene, CDR1 is GEAIGNYY and CDR2 is EKD. This CDR3 has 17 amino acids. Trimming shortened V by 5 bases and J by 0 bases, and 21 bases separated the two germline ends. In nucleotides, the CDR3 is TGTGCCTGTGCCCCCGTTGGGCCAAGCGATTACACCGATAAACTCATCTTT. Protein product: CACAPVGPSDYTDKLIF.

Sample share makes this clone large. This sample includes further DNA sequences coding for the same CDR3. V and J are TRDV2 and TRDJ1; 8 bases agree with TRDD3. J lost 1 base, V lost 0 bases, and 15 bases had no gene match. Germline V lookup: CDR1 GEAIGNYY, CDR2 EKD. This CDR3 comprises 19 residues. The CDR3 here is CACDTILLGTGGLTDKLIF. DNA of the CDR3: TGTGCCTGTGACACCATCCTACTAGGTACTGGGGGCCTCACCGATAAACTCATCTTT.

This clone has more than one count but fewer than ten. A much larger clone lies a single base off, so this may be a read error. Other DNA sequences in this sample translate to the same CDR3. The chain combines TRDV2 with TRDJ1; 12 bases agree with TRDD3. Germline CDR1 and CDR2: GEAIGNYY and EKD. The CDR3 contains 16 residues. CDR3 protein: CACKILGDTDIDKLIF. The CDR3 nucleotides are TGCGCCTGTAAAATACTGGGGGATACCGACATAGATAAACTCATCTTT.

On this clone itself: Since a much larger clone is just one base distant, this may be a read error. The CDR3 nucleotides are TGTGCCTGTGACACCCCTAGGGGATCCTGGGACACCCGACAGATGTTTTTC. Translated: CACDTPRGSWDTRQMFF. The chain has TRDV2 and TRDJ3, with D tentatively TRDD3 (5 bases). Germline V CDR1 and CDR2: GEAIGNYY, EKD. V dropped 0 bases and J dropped 1 base, with 9 bases sitting between them. The CDR3 length is 17 residues.

Worth noting for this clone: The likely explanation is a read error, given a far larger clone one base away. The chain uses TRDV2 and TRDJ1; 8 nucleotides align to TRDD3. Germline V gene lookup returns CDR1 GEAIGNYY and CDR2 EKD. V lost 3 bases and J lost 1; bases outside the gene matches: 6. The CDR3 is 15 residues long. The CDR3 reads CACDVLGDRTDKLIF. DNA of the CDR3: TGTGCCTGTGACGTTCTGGGGGACCGCACCGATAAACTCATCTTT.

This clone is classed as medium-sized (0.01 to 0.1%). The chain carries TRDV2 and TRDJ2; TRDD3 agrees at 7 bases. J was trimmed by 6 bases and V by 4 bases; bases with no gene match: 19. CDR1 is GEAIGNYY and CDR2 is EKD in the germline V gene. CDR3 length equals 18 residues. Written as DNA, the CDR3 is TGTGCCTGTGATGAAGTGGATACGCCCACCGGGGTGGCAGCACAACTCTTCTTT. It specifies CACDEVDTPTGVAAQLFF.

This clone occurred a few times. This may be a read error, as it is one base from a much larger clone. The CDR3 region is CACDAVGAKATDKLIF. The CDR3 DNA follows: TGTGCCTGTGACGCCGTGGGGGCCAAAGCTACCGATAAACTCATCTTT. This chain joins TRDV2 and TRDJ1; D perhaps matches TRDD3 (6 bases). Germline V gene lookup returns CDR1 GEAIGNYY and CDR2 EKD. This CDR3 region has 16 residues. V was cut by 3 bases and J by 2 bases, with 18 bases left in between.

The gene calls are TRDV2 and TRDJ1, with 10 bases that match TRDD3. The CDR3 covers 19 residues. Germline V gene sequence: CDR1 GEAIGNYY, CDR2 EKD. V was pared by 1 base and J by 2 bases, with 15 bases of the junction left unmatched. The CDR3 is CACDTVGPTKGDTTDKLIF. As DNA, the CDR3 is TGTGCCTGTGACACAGTAGGGCCCACAAAGGGGGATACGACCGATAAACTCATCTTT.

This clone was counted only a few times. A far larger clone is just one base off, so this is likely a read error. The chain is built from TRDV2 and TRDJ1; no firm D call. Germline CDR1 GEAIGNYY, CDR2 EKD. The CDR3 loop spans 15 amino acids. The chain's CDR3 is CACDQVGLKADNLIF. CDR3 bases: TGTGCCTGTGACCAGGTGGGCCTTAAGGCCGATAACCTCATCTTT.

This clone has more than one count but fewer than ten. This rearrangement joins TRDV2 to TRDJ3; 7 bases agree with TRDD3. This CDR3 comprises 22 residues. Trimming at V came to 4 bases and at J to 0 bases, leaving 20 bases not matched to a gene. CDR1 is GEAIGNYY and CDR2 is EKD in the germline V gene. The CDR3, as DNA: TGTGCCTGTGATGCAATACGTACCGGTACTGGGGCAAGCTCCTGGGACACCCGACAGATGTTTTTC. This sequence encodes CACDAIRTGTGASSWDTRQMFF.